What follows is one T cell receptor (beta chain) and its context. Antigen specificity is unknown. The entry originates in a study of long-term antiretroviral therapy in people with HIV. Everyone in the study who had HIV was treated in the United States. Runs used v3.0 of the immunoSEQ assay and were done at survey level. Method: immunoSEQ multiplex PCR; TCRdb's copy keeps in-frame clones and lacks some. The data hold just over 20,000 clones, with roughly 85% observed a single time. Findings and caveats of the study: HIV repertoires spanned narrower CDR3 length ranges than controls.

This TCR came from a woman in her thirties or forties with HIV. This sample comprised unsorted PBMCs, obtained 4.1 years after starting antiretroviral therapy.

Here the CDR3 reads CASSFGTTGEQYF. The CDR3 DNA sequence: TGTGCCAGCAGCTTCGGCACGACGGGCGAGCAGTACTTC. The chain couples TRBV5-6 to TRBJ2-7; no clear D. V shed 2 bases and J shed 6 bases, with 12 bases lying between them. The germline V gene encodes CDR1 SGHDT and CDR2 YYEEEE. There are 13 residues in the CDR3.